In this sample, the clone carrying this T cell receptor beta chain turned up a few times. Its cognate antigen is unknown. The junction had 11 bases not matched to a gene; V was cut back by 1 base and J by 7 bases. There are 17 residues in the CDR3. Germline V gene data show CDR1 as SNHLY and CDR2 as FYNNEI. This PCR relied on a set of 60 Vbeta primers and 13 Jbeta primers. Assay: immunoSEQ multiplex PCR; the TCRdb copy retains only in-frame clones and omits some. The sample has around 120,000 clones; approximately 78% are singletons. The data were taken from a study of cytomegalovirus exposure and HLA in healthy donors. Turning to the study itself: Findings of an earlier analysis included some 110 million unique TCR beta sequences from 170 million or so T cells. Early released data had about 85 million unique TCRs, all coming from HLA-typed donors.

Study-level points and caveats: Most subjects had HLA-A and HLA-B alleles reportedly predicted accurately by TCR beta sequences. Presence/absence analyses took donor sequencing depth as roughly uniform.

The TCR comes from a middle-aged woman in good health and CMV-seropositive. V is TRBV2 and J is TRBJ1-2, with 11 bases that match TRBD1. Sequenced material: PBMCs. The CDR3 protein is CASSEDPSGQGVCGYTF. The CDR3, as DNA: TGTGCCAGCAGTGAAGACCCGTCGGGACAGGGGGTTTGTGGCTACACCTTC.